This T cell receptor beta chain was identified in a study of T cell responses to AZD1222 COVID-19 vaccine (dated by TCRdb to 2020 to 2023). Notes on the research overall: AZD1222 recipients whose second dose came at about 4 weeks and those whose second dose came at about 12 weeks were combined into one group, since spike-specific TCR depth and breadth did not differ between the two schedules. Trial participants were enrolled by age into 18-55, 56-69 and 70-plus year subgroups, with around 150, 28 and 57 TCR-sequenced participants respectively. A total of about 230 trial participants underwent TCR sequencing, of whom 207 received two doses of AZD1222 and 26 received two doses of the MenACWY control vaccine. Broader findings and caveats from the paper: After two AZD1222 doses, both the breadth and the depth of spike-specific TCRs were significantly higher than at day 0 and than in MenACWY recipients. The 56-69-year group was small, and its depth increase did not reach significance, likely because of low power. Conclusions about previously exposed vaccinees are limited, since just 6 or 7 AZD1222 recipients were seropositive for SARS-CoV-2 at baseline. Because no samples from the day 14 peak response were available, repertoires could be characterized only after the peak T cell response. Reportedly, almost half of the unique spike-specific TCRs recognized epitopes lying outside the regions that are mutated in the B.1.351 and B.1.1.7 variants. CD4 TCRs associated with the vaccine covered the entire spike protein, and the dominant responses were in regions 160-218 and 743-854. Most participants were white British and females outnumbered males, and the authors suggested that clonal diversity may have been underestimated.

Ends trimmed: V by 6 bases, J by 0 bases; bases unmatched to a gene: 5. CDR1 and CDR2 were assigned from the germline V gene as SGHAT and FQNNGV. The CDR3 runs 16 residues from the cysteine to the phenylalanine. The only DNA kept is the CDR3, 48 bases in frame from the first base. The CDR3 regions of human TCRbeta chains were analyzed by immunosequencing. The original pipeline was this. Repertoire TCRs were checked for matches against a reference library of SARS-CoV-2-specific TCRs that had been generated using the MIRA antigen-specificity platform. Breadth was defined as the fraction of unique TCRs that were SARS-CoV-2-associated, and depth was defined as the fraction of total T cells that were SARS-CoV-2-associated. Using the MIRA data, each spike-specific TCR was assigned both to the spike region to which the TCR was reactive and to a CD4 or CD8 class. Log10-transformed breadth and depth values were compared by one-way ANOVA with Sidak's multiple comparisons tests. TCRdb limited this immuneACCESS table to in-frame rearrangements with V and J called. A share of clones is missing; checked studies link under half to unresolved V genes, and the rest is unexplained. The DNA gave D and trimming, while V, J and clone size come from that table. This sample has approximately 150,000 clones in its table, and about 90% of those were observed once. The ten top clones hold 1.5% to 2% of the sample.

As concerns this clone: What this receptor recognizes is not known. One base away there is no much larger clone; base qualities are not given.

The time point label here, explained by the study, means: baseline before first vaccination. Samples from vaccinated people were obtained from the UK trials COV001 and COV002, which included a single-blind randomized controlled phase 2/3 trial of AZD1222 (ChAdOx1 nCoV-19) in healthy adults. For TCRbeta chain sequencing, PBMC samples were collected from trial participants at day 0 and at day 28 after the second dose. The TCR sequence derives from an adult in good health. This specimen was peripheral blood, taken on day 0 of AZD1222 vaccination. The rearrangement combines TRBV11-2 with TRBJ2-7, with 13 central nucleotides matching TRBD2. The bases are TGTGCCAGCAGACCCGGGACTAGCGGGACCTCCTACGAGCAGTACTTC. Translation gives CASRPGTSGTSYEQYF. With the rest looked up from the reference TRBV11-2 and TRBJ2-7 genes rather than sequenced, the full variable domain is EAGVAQSPRYKIIEKRQSVAFWCNPISGHATLYWYQQILGQGPKLLIQFQNNGVVDDSQLPKDRFSAERLKGVDSTLKIQPAKLEDSAVYLCASRPGTSGTSYEQYFGPGTRLTVT.